This T cell receptor (beta chain) was captured by sequencing in a study of blood T cell repertoires in COVID-19 (dated by TCRdb to 2018 to 2020). Regarding the study in general: The collaborator samples originated in the United States, Italy and Spain and spanned the acute and convalescent phases of COVID-19. HLA class I and class II types, where available, came from metadata supplied by the sample provider rather than from assay-based typing. The prospective study material was composed of cDNA or gDNA derived from T cells, B-cell-depleted T cells, or PBMCs. Samples came from the ongoing ImmuneRACE study (first 160 participants) plus 1,254 subjects from 6 global collaborators. A de-identified subject ID, COVID-19 status, age in years and sex were almost always included in the sample metadata. Deeply sampled blood TCRbeta repertoires from subjects exposed to, actively infected with, or recovered from COVID-19 were included in the dataset. The repertoires were made available in a free public database intended to serve as a resource for research on the immune response to SARS-CoV-2.

TCRbeta CDR3 regions were amplified from genomic DNA using the immunoSEQ Assay, a bias-controlled multiplex PCR. The original methods were these. Within the assay, amplification of reference gene primers was used to estimate how many nucleated cells each sample contained. To quantify the absolute abundance of each unique TCRbeta CDR3 rearrangement, sequence reads were collapsed and filtered. Productive Simpson clonality was computed per sample as the square root of Simpson's diversity index over productive rearrangements. Entries here come from immuneACCESS through TCRdb and include only in-frame sequences with V and J called. Some clones fail to appear in such tables; in the studies checked, an unresolved V gene covers under half of the shortfall, and the cause of the remainder is unknown. The V and J calls and clone size are taken from that table; D and trimming were inferred from the DNA. Across this sample there are 100,000 to 150,000 clones, with less than 85% seen only once. The ten largest account for approximately 17% of the sample.

The collaborating institutions used their own protocols to collect whole blood in K2EDTA tubes. Collaborator samples were shipped for TCRbeta analysis as frozen whole blood, isolated PBMCs, or DNA extracted from either sample type. A note on this clone: There is no known antigen for this receptor. Base quality data are lacking; no much larger clone is found one base away.

General findings and caveats noted by the study authors: The quantity of clinical and demographic metadata differed by source and by participant and was supplied without curation.

Cut back by 6 bases and 2 bases, the V and J ends lie 11 bases apart. The germline V gene provides CDR1 MNHEY and CDR2 SVGEGT. The CDR3, cysteine through phenylalanine, is 15 amino acids long. Only CDR3 DNA remains: 45 bases, in frame from the first base. This receptor was obtained from a woman older than 75 with acute or convalescent COVID-19. This sequence uses TRBV6-2 or TRBV6-3 and TRBJ2-6; the D segment could be TRBD2, given 5 matching bases. Material for sequencing was peripheral blood. The CDR3 protein is CASRYPGAGANVLTF. The sequence in DNA is TGTGCCAGCAGATACCCCGGGGCTGGGGCCAACGTCCTGACTTTC.